The 6 T cell receptor beta chains below all came from one sample that was sequenced in a study of Ad26.COV2.S vaccination and SARS-CoV-2 variants. Noted treatment: around 19 received Ad26.COV2.S at low or high dose, single or two shots; about 5 received placebo; per-sample allocation not given. Sampling occurred on day 63 after the first vaccine or placebo injection. TCRdb keeps only in-frame clones here, not all; method: immunoSEQ multiplex PCR. The sample has some 480,000 clones, 87% seen once. The source was peripheral blood, collected in a trial of Ad26.COV2.S vaccine versus placebo. The receptors originated from a person between 18 and 65 years old who received the Ad26.COV2.S COVID-19 vaccine or a placebo.

The J gene is TRBJ2-1, the V gene TRBV2, with 7 bases lining up with TRBD2. V was clipped by 4 bases and J by 9 bases; unmatched bases: 12. The CDR3 sequence is 15 residues long. Germline CDR1 and CDR2: SNHLY and FYNNEI. The CDR3 nucleotides are TGTGCCAGCAGTGCGGAGCGGGATTCTTGGGGTGAGCAGTTCTTC. Translating gives CASSAERDSWGEQFF. The full variable domain, with the rest looked up from reference TRBV2 and TRBJ2-1, is EPEVTQTPSHQVTQMGQEVILRCVPISNHLYFYWYRQILGQKVEFLVSFYNNEISEKSEIFDDQFSVERPDGSNFTLKIRSTKLEDSAMYFCASSAERDSWGEQFFGPGTRLTVL.

V gene TRBV3-1 (or the pseudogene TRBV3-2) combines with J gene TRBJ2-7; either TRBD1 or TRBD2 may supply D (6 bases each). The CDR3 is 14 amino acids. Per the germline V gene, CDR1 is LGHDT and CDR2 is YNNKEL (reference sequence). Trimming shortened V by 3 bases and J by 5 bases, and 14 bases separated the two germline ends. Here the CDR3 DNA reads TGTGCCAGCAGCCATTTTGGGGGGCGAAACGAGCAGTACTTC. It translates to CASSHFGGRNEQYF.

The chain combines TRBV28 with TRBJ1-2; D remains unclear. The CDR3 spans 16 residues. The V gene lost 1 base and the J gene lost 0 bases, with 12 bases spanning the gap. The germline gives CDR1 MDHEN, CDR2 SYDVKM. The CDR3 DNA follows: TGTGCCAGCAGTTTATTCTCCCGGTTAGCTAACTATGGCTACACCTTC. Protein sequence: CASSLFSRLANYGYTF.

Only a few counts were recorded for this clone. The chain recombines TRBV28 with TRBJ1-1, with TRBD1 matching over 7 bases. J lost 1 base, V lost 4 bases, and 12 bases had no gene match. Germline V gene sequence: CDR1 MDHEN, CDR2 SYDVKM. The CDR3 runs 17 residues. CDR3 residues: CASSSAGSGGKNTEAFF. The CDR3 nucleotides read TGTGCCAGCAGTTCAGCAGGCTCAGGGGGAAAGAACACTGAAGCTTTCTTT.

This sequence joins TRBV7-3 and TRBJ2-2; D remains ambiguous. Germline assignment: CDR1 SGHTA and CDR2 FQGTGA. CDR3 length: 13 residues. Trimming pared 4 bases from V and 5 bases from J, leaving 8 bases between. The CDR3 DNA reads as TGTGCCAGCAGCTCTACCAGTACCGGGGAGCTGTTTTTT. It translates to CASSSTSTGELFF.

The chain's CDR3 is CASSLAGEDTQYF. Written as DNA, the CDR3 is TGTGCCAGCAGTTTGGCGGGAGAAGATACGCAGTATTTT. The chain joins TRBV12-3 or TRBV12-4 to TRBJ2-3; 7 bases align to TRBD2. The CDR3 consists of 13 residues. The trim removed 3 bases at V and 5 bases at J, leaving 2 bases unmatched.